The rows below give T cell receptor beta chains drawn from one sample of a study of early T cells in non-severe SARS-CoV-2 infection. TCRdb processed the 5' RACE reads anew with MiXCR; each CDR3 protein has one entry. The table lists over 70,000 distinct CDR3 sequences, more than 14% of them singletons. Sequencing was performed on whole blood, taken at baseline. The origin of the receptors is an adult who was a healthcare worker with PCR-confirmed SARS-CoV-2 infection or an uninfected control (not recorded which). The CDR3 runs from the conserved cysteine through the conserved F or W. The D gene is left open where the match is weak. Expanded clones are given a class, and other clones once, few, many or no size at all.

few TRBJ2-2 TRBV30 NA TGTGCCTGGAGTGGTTTTGCGGGGTTGGCCACCGGGGAGCTGTTTTTT CAWSGFAGLATGELFF
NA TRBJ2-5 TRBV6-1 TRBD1 TGTGCCAGCAGTCGACAGGGGGCCCAAGAGACCCAGTACTTC CASSRQGAQETQYF
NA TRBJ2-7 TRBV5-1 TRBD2 TGCGCCAGCAGGTGGACTAGCGGGAGTCCAAGTGTAGGCGAGCAGTACTTC CASRWTSGSPSVGEQYF
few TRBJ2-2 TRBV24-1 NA TGTGCCACCAGTGATGCAGACTTGAGGACCCCCCGGTTGTTTTTT CATSDADLRTPRLFF
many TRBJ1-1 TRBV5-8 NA TGTGCCAGCAATGAGGGTTTGAGCACTGAAGCTTTCTTT CASNEGLSTEAFF
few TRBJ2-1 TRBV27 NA TGTGCCAGCAGTTTGACAGGCTACAATGAGCAGTTCTTC CASSLTGYNEQFF
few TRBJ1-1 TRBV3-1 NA TGTGCCAGCAGCCCTGACAGGAGGAACACTGAAGCTTTCTTT CASSPDRRNTEAFF
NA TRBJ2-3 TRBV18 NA TGTGCCAGCTCGTGGGGAACAGATACGCAGTATTTT CASSWGTDTQYF
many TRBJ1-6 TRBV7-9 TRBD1 TGTGCCAGCAGCCTCCCGGGACAGAATTCACCCCTCCACTTT CASSLPGQNSPLHF
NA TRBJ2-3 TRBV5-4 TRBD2 TGTGCCAGCAGCGATGGGACTACTAGCACAGATACGCAGTATTTT CASSDGTTSTDTQYF
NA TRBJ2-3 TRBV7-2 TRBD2 TGTGCCAGCAGTCCCCCCGGGACTAGCGGGAGGGCGGGCACAGATACGCAGTATTTT CASSPPGTSGRAGTDTQYF
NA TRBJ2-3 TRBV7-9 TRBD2 TGTGCCAGCAGCTACCTCGGGACTAGAGCAGATACGCAGTATTTT CASSYLGTRADTQYF
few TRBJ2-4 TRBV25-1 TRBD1 TGTGCCAGCAGTGAGACAGGGCGAAACATTCAGTACTTC CASSETGRNIQYF
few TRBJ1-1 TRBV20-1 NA TGCAGTGCCCATCTGGCAATGAACACTGAAGCTTTCTTT CSAHLAMNTEAFF
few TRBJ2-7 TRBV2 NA TGTGCCATCGAAGTGGGCGGAGAAGGGGTCTACGAGCAGTACTTC CAIEVGGEGVYEQYF
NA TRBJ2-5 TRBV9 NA TGTGCCAGCAGCGTAGAGGCAGCCCAGGAGACCCAGTACTTC CASSVEAAQETQYF
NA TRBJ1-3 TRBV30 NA TGTGCCTGGGCCTTGTGGGCTCCTGAAAACACCATATATTTT CAWALWAPENTIYF
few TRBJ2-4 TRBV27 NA TGTGCCAGCAGTTTACGTGAATCGGACATTCAGTACTTC CASSLRESDIQYF
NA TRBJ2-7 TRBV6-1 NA TGTGCCAGCAGTGACCGATATACCTACGAGCAGTACTTC CASSDRYTYEQYF
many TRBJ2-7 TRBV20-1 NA TGCAGTGCTAGAGCCTACGAGCAGTACTTC CSARAYEQYF
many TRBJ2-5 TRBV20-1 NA TGCAGTGCTAGAGACAGGAGGGGGCAAGAGACCCAGTACTTC CSARDRRGQETQYF
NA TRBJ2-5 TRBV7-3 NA TGTGCCAGCAGCTTAATGGGCGCGGGCTTGGGGGAGACCCAGTACTTC CASSLMGAGLGETQYF
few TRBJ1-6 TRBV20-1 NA TGCAGTGCTAGAGTGGCCAGAGACCGCTCACCCCTCCACTTT CSARVARDRSPLHF